These T cell receptor beta chains were read from a single sample in a study of cytomegalovirus exposure and HLA in healthy donors. Using immunoSEQ multiplex PCR, the repertoire was profiled, and TCRdb retains in-frame clones only, with some absent. The table lists approximately 190,000 clones, more than 75% of them singletons, with 14% in the top ten. Input material: PBMCs. The receptors shown here come from a woman in her twenties or thirties in good health and CMV-seropositive. Each CDR3 is given with its conserved first and last residue. The order of the fields is D gene, V gene, J gene, clone size, CDR3 DNA, CDR3 protein. D genes are given only for firm matches. Not all rows give a size; the values are once, few, many and, for expanded clones, a class.

>NA|TRBV7-9|TRBJ1-1|NA
TGTTCCAGCAGCTTAGTTGCAGGGAACGGGAACACTGAAGCTTTCTTT
CSSSLVAGNGNTEAFF
>NA|TRBV4-3|TRBJ1-1|once
TGCGCCAGCAGCCAAGAGTTCCGGGGGGTGACCCTATTCACTGAAGCTTTCTTT
CASSQEFRGVTLFTEAFF
>NA|TRBV4-1|TRBJ1-1|few
TGCGCCAGCAGCCAAGATTATGACAACAGGGCGGGTCGCTTT
CASSQDYDNRAGRF
>TRBD1|TRBV5-4|TRBJ2-5|NA
TGTGCCAGCAGCTTCGACAGGGGTATCGGAGAGACCCAGTACTTC
CASSFDRGIGETQYF
>TRBD1|TRBV5-1|TRBJ2-3|NA
TGCGCCAGCAGCTTGGAGCTTGGGGGACAGGGCACAGATACGCAGTATTTT
CASSLELGGQGTDTQYF
>TRBD2|TRBV30|TRBJ2-3|NA
TGTGCCTGGAGCTTACTAGCGGGGGGGACCACAGATACGCAGTATTTT
CAWSLLAGGTTDTQYF
>TRBD2|TRBV28|TRBJ2-3|NA
TGTGCCAGCAGTTTACCCCCTAGCGGATTTAGCACAGATACGCAGTATTTT
CASSLPPSGFSTDTQYF
>NA|TRBV7-8|TRBJ2-5|NA
TGTGCCAGCAGCCCGACTCCGGGACTCCAAGAGACCCAGTACTTC
CASSPTPGLQETQYF
>NA|TRBV28|TRBJ1-1|once
TGTGCCAGCAGTTTGGATATGGGGGGGCTGAACACTGAAGCTTTCTTT
CASSLDMGGLNTEAFF
>TRBD2|TRBV6-1|TRBJ2-5|NA
TGTGCCAGCAGTGAATTTTGGACTAGCGGGGAGACCCAGTACTTC
CASSEFWTSGETQYF
>NA|TRBV27|TRBJ2-4|few
TGTGCCAGCAGTACAAAGCGGTCTCTAGCCAAAAACATTCAGTACTTC
CASSTKRSLAKNIQYF
>TRBD1|TRBV29-1|TRBJ2-7|NA
TGCAGCGTTGGTCTCTGGGACAGGTCATCCTACGAGCAGTACTTC
CSVGLWDRSSYEQYF
>NA|TRBV7-9|TRBJ1-4|NA
TGTGCCAGCAGCTTAGTGGTAGGAGTAACTAATGAAAAACTGTTTTTT
CASSLVVGVTNEKLFF
>NA|TRBV27|TRBJ2-3|once
TGTGCCAGCAGGGAGGAGGGGGGGACAGATACGCAGTATTTT
CASREEGGTDTQYF
>TRBD1|TRBV11-3|TRBJ1-2|NA
TGTGCCAGCAGCATCGGACAGGGGACGTTATGGGGCTACACCTTC
CASSIGQGTLWGYTF
>NA|TRBV28|TRBJ1-2|once
TGTGCCAGCAGACCGTCGGGGAGTTATGGCTACACCTTC
CASRPSGSYGYTF
>TRBD1|TRBV4-1|TRBJ1-1|NA
TGCGCCAGCAGCCGAACCCCCGGGGGACAGGGGCTGACTGAAGCTTTCTTT
CASSRTPGGQGLTEAFF
>NA|TRBV29-1|TRBJ2-2|once
TGCAGCGTTTCCGGGACATCGAACACCGGGGAGCTGTTTTTT
CSVSGTSNTGELFF
>TRBD2|TRBV28|TRBJ2-1|NA
TGTGCCAGCTCGAGTAGCGGGATTGAGTTCTTC
CASSSSGIEFF
>NA|TRBV7-9|TRBJ2-1|NA
TGTGCCAGCAGCTTAGGGGGCCCGGTCAATGAGCAGTTCTTC
CASSLGGPVNEQFF
>TRBD1|TRBV16|TRBJ2-7|NA
TGTGCCAGCAGACCCGACAGGGCCTACGAGCAGTACTTC
CASRPDRAYEQYF
>NA|TRBV2|TRBJ1-1|once
TGTGCCAGCAGTGGTCATAGGGTTCCTTCAGGGAGGATGACTGAAGCTTTCTTT
CASSGHRVPSGRMTEAFF
>NA|TRBV5-4|TRBJ1-1|NA
TGTGCCAGCAGCCTGGAGCGGGGCGGTTGGACTGAAGCTTTCTTT
CASSLERGGWTEAFF
>NA|TRBV11-1|TRBJ2-2|NA
TGTGCCAGCACCCCGAGGGCGCCAAAAGGGACCGGGGAGCTGTTTTTT
CASTPRAPKGTGELFF
>NA|TRBV18|TRBJ1-5|NA
TGTGCCAGCTCACTGGGACCCCAGGGGAATCAGCCCCAGCATTTT
CASSLGPQGNQPQHF
>TRBD1|TRBV19|TRBJ1-5|NA
TGTGCCAGTACCAGAAGAAATCATCGGGACAGAGGGAGGAATAGCAATCAGCCCCAGCATTTT
CASTRRNHRDRGRNSNQPQHF
>NA|TRBV6-1|TRBJ1-1|once
TGTGCCGGTCAACAGGGATTAGACACTGAAGCTTTCTTT
CAGQQGLDTEAFF
>NA|TRBV7-9|TRBJ1-2|NA
TGTTCCAGCAGCTTGGAGGGTACAGGATATGGCTACACCTTC
CSSSLEGTGYGYTF
>TRBD2|TRBV5-6|TRBJ2-3|NA
TGTGCCAGCAGCCCCAGGACTAGCGGGCTCACAGATACGCAGTATTTT
CASSPRTSGLTDTQYF
>TRBD1|TRBV28|TRBJ1-1|NA
TGTGCCAGCAGTTTCCAGGGGGCGACTGAAGCTTTCTTT
CASSFQGATEAFF
>NA|TRBV30|TRBJ2-1|once
TGTGCCTGGAGTGTAATGGGGGGTGAGCAGTTCTTC
CAWSVMGGEQFF
>NA|TRBV6-5|TRBJ1-5|NA
TGTGCCAGCAGTGACCTAGAGACAGTCCAGCCCCAGCATTTT
CASSDLETVQPQHF
>NA|TRBV28|TRBJ1-1|NA
TGTGCCAGCAGTTTAATACAGGGTAAAGCTTTCTTT
CASSLIQGKAFF
>NA|TRBV7-9|TRBJ2-3|NA
TGTGCCAGCAGCGAACAGAGACGCTCTAGCACAGATACGCAGTATTTT
CASSEQRRSSTDTQYF
>TRBD1|TRBV27|TRBJ2-1|NA
TGTGCCAGCAGTCCGGGACAGGGCAGATATAATGAGCAGTTCTTC
CASSPGQGRYNEQFF
>TRBD2|TRBV30|TRBJ2-3|NA
TGTGCCGGCCCAGTACTTAGCGGGGGAGCCCCCACAGATACGCAGTATTTT
CAGPVLSGGAPTDTQYF
>TRBD1|TRBV4-2|TRBJ2-7|NA
TGTGCCAGCAGCCAAGGGACAGGGGGCTCCTACGAGCAGTACTTC
CASSQGTGGSYEQYF
>NA|TRBV11-3|TRBJ2-3|NA
TGTGCCAGCAGCTTAGATGGCAGGGTAGATACGCAGTATTTT
CASSLDGRVDTQYF
>NA|TRBV2|TRBJ2-3|NA
TGTGCCAGCGGGGGTCAGGGACGGGGGTACACAGATACGCAGTATTTT
CASGGQGRGYTDTQYF
>NA|TRBV15|TRBJ1-4|NA
TGTGCCGCCGAATCGCATAGGTCCAGGACAACGTTACCGTCTGAAAAACTGTTTTTT
CAAESHRSRTTLPSEKLFF
>TRBD1|TRBV5-1|TRBJ2-7|few
TGCGCCAGCAGCTTGGGCCGGGACAGGGTAGGCTACGAGCAGTACTTC
CASSLGRDRVGYEQYF
>NA|TRBV19|TRBJ1-1|NA
TGTGCCAGTAAACGTGAACCGGGCACTGAAGCTTTCTTT
CASKREPGTEAFF
>NA|TRBV28|TRBJ2-7|NA
TGTGCCAGCTTAGGAGGGGAGGAGGGCAAATACTACGAGCAGTACTTC
CASLGGEEGKYYEQYF
>TRBD1|TRBV7-9|TRBJ1-2|NA
TGTGCCAGCAGCTCTATGTACGGACAGGGGGCAGGGGGCTACACCTTC
CASSSMYGQGAGGYTF
>NA|TRBV19|TRBJ1-3|NA
TGTGCCAGCTCGACAGCTAACCCTGCCTGGAACACCATATATTTT
CASSTANPAWNTIYF
>NA|TRBV7-8|TRBJ2-3|NA
TGTGCCAGCAGCCCAGGGCCGACAGATATGCAGTATTTT
CASSPGPTDMQYF
>NA|TRBV2|TRBJ2-3|NA
TGTGCCAGTAGTCCCCCGGATACGCAGTATTTT
CASSPPDTQYF
>NA|TRBV5-6|TRBJ1-5|NA
TGTGCCAGCAGCTTGGGGCCCCCTAGGAGGCCCCAGCCCCAGCATTTT
CASSLGPPRRPQPQHF